This entry concerns a single TCR beta chain. This entry is derived from a study of blood T cell repertoires in COVID-19. The Seattle site enrolled patients during active infection and followed them longitudinally. As originally analysed: Amplification with reference gene primers provided the estimates of nucleated cell counts. Sequencing used immunoSEQ multiplex PCR; TCRdb keeps in-frame clones, though not all of them. V, J and clone size are taken as reported in that table, and D and trimming were inferred from the DNA itself. The table records 250,000 to 300,000 clones, 80% to 90% of them present only once. Germline CDR1 is MNHEY and CDR2 is SMNVEV (reference sequence). The CDR3 sequence is 16 residues long. V lost 1 base and J lost 4; bases outside the gene matches: 2.

Sequencing was performed on peripheral blood. The sequence was collected from a woman aged 70-85 years with COVID-19, enrolled during active disease. This chain joins TRBV27 and TRBJ2-2, with 11 bases identical to TRBD2. CDR3 bases: TGTGCCAGCAGTTTATACCTAGCGGGGGGCACCGGGGAGCTGTTTTTT. Its translation: CASSLYLAGGTGELFF.